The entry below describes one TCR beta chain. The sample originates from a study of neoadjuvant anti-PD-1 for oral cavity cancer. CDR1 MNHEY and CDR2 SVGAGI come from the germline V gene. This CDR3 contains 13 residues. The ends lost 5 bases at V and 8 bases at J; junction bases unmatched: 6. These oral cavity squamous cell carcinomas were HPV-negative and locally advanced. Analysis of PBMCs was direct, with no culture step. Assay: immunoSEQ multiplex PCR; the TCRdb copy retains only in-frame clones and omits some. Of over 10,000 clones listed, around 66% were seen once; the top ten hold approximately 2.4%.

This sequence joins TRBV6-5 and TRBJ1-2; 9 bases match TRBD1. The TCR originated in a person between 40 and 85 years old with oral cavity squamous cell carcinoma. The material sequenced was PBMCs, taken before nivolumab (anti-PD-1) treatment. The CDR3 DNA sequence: TGTGCCAGCAGTGCACAGGGGGCCGGGGGCTACACCTTC. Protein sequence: CASSAQGAGGYTF.